Shown below are 7 T cell receptor beta chains from a single sample sequenced in a study of blood T cell repertoires in COVID-19. Profiled with immunoSEQ multiplex PCR; TCRdb holds only in-frame clones, not every one. The sample comprises some 180,000 clones, 80% of which are singletons, and under 8% rests with the top ten. The sequenced sample was peripheral blood. The receptor set was obtained from a man aged 55-75 years with acute or convalescent COVID-19.

The rearrangement links TRBV24-1 to TRBJ2-1; TRBD1 aligns across 12 bases. CDR3 length: 17 amino acids. Losses at the gene ends were 4 bases for V and 3 bases for J; bases not matched to a gene: 6. Germline values: CDR1 KGHDR, CDR2 SFDVKD. The CDR3 region has the DNA TGTGCCACCAGTGAGGGGGGACAGGGGGCTTACTACAATGAGCAGTTCTTC. Amino acids: CATSEGGQGAYYNEQFF.

The chain links TRBV7-2 to TRBJ2-1; the D is unclear. This CDR3 region has 15 residues. With 5 bases removed from V and 0 bases from J, the gap between germline ends came to 11 bases. CDR1 SGHTA and CDR2 FQGNSA come from the germline V gene. As DNA, the CDR3 is TGTGCCAGCAGCGCAGCGTCGAGCTCCTACAATGAGCAGTTCTTC. Amino acids: CASSAASSSYNEQFF.

This chain connects TRBV7-9 to TRBJ1-2; the match to TRBD1 covers 9 bases. V was pared by 2 bases and J by 4 bases, with 11 bases of the junction left unmatched. The V gene's germline CDR1 is SEHNR and CDR2 FQNEAQ (reference sequence). The CDR3 loop spans 17 amino acids. The CDR3 nucleotides are TGTGCCAGCAGCTTAACTAATACAGGGGGCGCGGGCTATGGCTACACCTTC. It specifies CASSLTNTGGAGYGYTF.

Notes on this clone: One end of the junction is discordant with germline, which a read error may explain. The chain combines TRBV10-3 with TRBJ1-1; 9 bases are shared with TRBD1. In germline, CDR1 is ENHRY, CDR2 SYGVKD. This CDR3 region has 15 residues. The CDR3 nucleotides read TGTGCCATCAGTGACCTGGGACAGGGATCCCCTGAGGCTTTCTTT. Translating gives CAISDLGQGSPEAFF.

The chain links TRBV6-2 or TRBV6-3 to TRBJ2-1; TRBD1 matches at 7 bases. V was clipped by 2 bases and J by 7 bases; unmatched bases: 8. Germline CDR1 reads MNHEY; CDR2 reads SVGEGT. The CDR3 loop spans 15 amino acids. The CDR3 sequence: CASSYAQGKPNEQFF. CDR3 sequence (DNA): TGTGCCAGCAGTTACGCACAGGGGAAACCAAATGAGCAGTTCTTC.

This chain uses TRBV7-7 with TRBJ2-3; 8 positions agree with TRBD2. Germline V lookup: CDR1 SSHAT, CDR2 FNYEAQ (reference sequence). With 5 bases clipped from V and 3 bases from J, the junction kept 7 bases outside the gene matches. The CDR3 has 15 amino acids. The CDR3 is CASSISGTFTDTQYF. The DNA of the CDR3 is TGTGCCAGCAGCATTAGCGGGACCTTTACAGATACGCAGTATTTT.

The chain uses TRBV6-5 and TRBJ1-3; D may be TRBD1 (5 bases). Trimming took 6 bases from V and 0 from J, leaving 12 bases between them. This CDR3 region has 15 residues. Germline assignment: CDR1 MNHEY and CDR2 SVGAGI. The CDR3 bases are TGTGCCAGCAGGACCGGACACAGCTCTGGAAACACCATATATTTT. Translation: CASRTGHSSGNTIYF.